The 23 T cell receptor beta chains below all came from one sample that was sequenced in a study of neoadjuvant anti-PD-1 for oral cavity cancer. The protocol was immunoSEQ multiplex PCR, while the TCRdb copy is restricted to in-frame clones and leaves out a portion. The sample includes about 68,000 clones, about 88% of them seen just once. Indicated time point: after neoadjuvant nivolumab, at surgical resection. Source: PBMCs, taken after nivolumab (anti-PD-1) treatment. The receptors shown here come from a person between 40 and 85 years old with oral cavity squamous cell carcinoma.

This sequence joins TRBV29-1 and TRBJ1-2, with TRBD1 as a possible D gene (5 bases). Trimming removed 6 bases at V and 8 bases at J, with 19 bases between. CDR3 size: 13 residues. Germline CDR1 is SQVTM and CDR2 is ANQGSEA. CDR3 region: CSVGGQGATGYTF. For the CDR3, the DNA is TGCAGCGTGGGTGGCCAGGGTGCTACGGGCTACACCTTC.

The V gene is TRBV11-2, the J gene TRBJ1-1, with TRBD1 matching 7 bases. This CDR3 comprises 15 residues. Unmatched junction bases numbered 6, after V lost 3 bases and J lost 2 bases. Germline loops: CDR1 SGHAT, CDR2 FQNNGV. For the CDR3, the DNA is TGTGCCAGCAGCTTGACTGGACAGGTAAACACTGAAGCTTTCTTT. The encoded protein is CASSLTGQVNTEAFF.

The rearrangement links TRBV7-8 to TRBJ2-1; 8 bases fit TRBD2. The CDR3 runs to 15 residues. Germline values: CDR1 SGHVS, CDR2 FQNEAQ. V gave up 6 bases and J gave up 0 bases; unmatched junction bases: 4. The CDR3 DNA follows: TGTGCCAGCAGTTTGAGCGGGAGCTCCTACAATGAGCAGTTCTTC. It specifies CASSLSGSSYNEQFF.

V usage is TRBV5-3 and J usage is TRBJ2-7, with 7 bases matching TRBD2. TRBV5-3 is an ORF; its function is uncertain. The trim removed 2 bases at V and 5 bases at J, leaving 7 bases unmatched. This CDR3 spans 14 amino acids. As DNA, the CDR3 is TGTGCCAGAAGCTTCAGGCGGGAGCGGCACGAGCAGTACTTC. This sequence encodes CARSFRRERHEQYF.

The chain uses TRBV5-8 and TRBJ2-7; D call uncertain. Germline V gene lookup returns CDR1 SGHTS and CDR2 YDEGEE. CDR3 length: 13 residues. Deletions cut 2 bases from V and 3 bases from J, with 9 bases between. Here the CDR3 DNA reads TGTGCCAGCAGCTTTCATACGGGCTACGAGCAGTACTTC. It specifies CASSFHTGYEQYF.

The chain uses TRBV5-1 and TRBJ2-3; D gene uncertain. There are 13 residues in the CDR3. V was pared by 0 bases and J by 6 bases, with 8 bases between. Germline V gives CDR1 SGHRS, CDR2 YFSETQ. The CDR3 loop is CASSLALVDTQYF. The CDR3 coding sequence is TGCGCCAGCAGCTTGGCGCTAGTGGATACGCAGTATTTT.

J is TRBJ2-5 and V is TRBV14; D is ambiguous. With 1 base removed from V and 7 bases from J, the gap between germline ends came to 7 bases. The CDR3 covers 12 residues. From germline, CDR1 is SGHDN and CDR2 FVKESK. CDR3 sequence reads: CASSQAPGTQYF. The CDR3 DNA follows: TGTGCCAGCAGCCAAGCACCCGGGACCCAGTACTTC.

The chain employs TRBV9 and TRBJ2-3; 11 bases align to TRBD2. This CDR3 region has 15 residues. Germline V gives CDR1 SGDLS, CDR2 YYNGEE. Trimming removed 3 bases from V and 8 bases from J; junction bases left unmatched: 8. The CDR3 spells CASSGSGTSGTTQYF. The DNA for the CDR3 is TGTGCCAGCAGCGGGTCCGGGACTAGCGGCACTACGCAGTATTTT.

V usage is TRBV11-3 and J usage is TRBJ1-1; D is unresolved. Germline assignment: CDR1 SGHNT and CDR2 YENEEA. Trimming removed 4 bases at V and 5 bases at J, with 11 bases between. This CDR3 comprises 13 residues. The CDR3 coding sequence is TGTGCCAGCAGCTCTATGGGAGAAACTGAAGCTTTCTTT. It specifies CASSSMGETEAFF.

The chain has TRBV5-1 and TRBJ2-2; 8 bases align to TRBD1. CDR3 size: 18 residues. Germline-derived CDR1 and CDR2 are SGHRS and YFSETQ. V dropped 4 bases and J dropped 7; count of bases not matched to a gene: 18. The chain's CDR3 is CASSQGRQGPSSGGELFF. The CDR3 DNA is TGCGCCAGCAGCCAGGGGAGACAGGGGCCTTCCTCGGGCGGGGAGCTGTTTTTT.

The chain has TRBV10-3 and TRBJ2-7; D is perhaps TRBD1 (6 bases). The V gene's germline CDR1 is ENHRY and CDR2 SYGVKD. The CDR3 runs 17 residues. Between the trimmed V and J ends, which lost 0 bases and 0 bases, there was a span of 15 bases. CDR3 nucleotides: TGTGCCATCAGTGAGTCAACTGGCAGGGGCAGCTCCTACGAGCAGTACTTC. Protein: CAISESTGRGSSYEQYF.

The rearrangement links TRBV2 to TRBJ2-5, with D possibly matching TRBD1 (6 bases). CDR1 and CDR2 (germline): SNHLY, FYNNEI. The V gene lost 2 bases and the J gene lost 3 bases, with 13 bases spanning the gap. The CDR3 has 15 amino acids. CDR3 DNA: TGTGCCAGCAGTGAACAGGGGTCGTCCAAAGAGACCCAGTACTTC. Translating gives CASSEQGSSKETQYF.

This chain links TRBV7-8 with TRBJ2-1; the D is unclear. The V and J ends lost 1 base and 3 bases respectively, with 10 bases between them. This CDR3 comprises 15 residues. Germline V gives CDR1 SGHVS, CDR2 FQNEAQ. The CDR3 is CASSLGTAYYNEQFF. As DNA, the CDR3 is TGTGCCAGCAGCTTAGGGACCGCTTACTACAATGAGCAGTTCTTC.

The V call is TRBV5-1, the J call TRBJ1-1; possible D gene TRBD1, 5 bases. In germline, CDR1 is SGHRS, CDR2 YFSETQ. The CDR3 runs to 15 residues. V was clipped by 2 bases and J by 4 bases, with 15 bases between them. This CDR3 is CASSLGNLGATEAFF. The CDR3 bases are TGCGCCAGCAGCTTAGGGAACCTAGGGGCCACTGAAGCTTTCTTT.

The rearrangement uses TRBV29-1 and TRBJ1-3; no clear D. The CDR3 loop spans 13 amino acids. Germline CDR1 SQVTM, CDR2 ANQGSEA. Trimming took off 4 bases at V and 2 bases at J, with 9 bases between the two ends. CDR3 in DNA: TGCAGCGTTGGGGCTAGCACTGGAAACACCATATATTTT. Its translation is CSVGASTGNTIYF.

This clone was counted once. The chain combines TRBV21-1 with TRBJ2-1; the DNA was not compared with TRBD2, the D call given in the table. TRBV21-1 is a recognized pseudogene. The CDR3 runs to 13 residues. The CDR3 coding sequence is TGTGTAAGGACTAGCGGAGCGTACAATGAGCAGTTCTTC. The encoded protein is CVRTSGAYNEQFF.

This chain uses TRBV20-1 with TRBJ2-7; 7 nucleotides agree with TRBD1. V lost 6 bases and J lost 5; bases outside the gene matches: 4. The V gene's germline CDR1 is DFQATT and CDR2 SNEGSKA (reference sequence). There are 11 residues in the CDR3. In DNA, the CDR3 is TGCAGTGCCCGGGACAGTCACGAGCAGTACTTC. It translates to CSARDSHEQYF.

The chain couples TRBV19 to TRBJ1-1; D unresolved. The V and J ends lost 0 bases and 1 base respectively, with 6 bases between them. This CDR3 has 14 amino acids. Germline V gene lookup returns CDR1 LNHDA and CDR2 SQIVND (reference sequence). This CDR3 is CASSIERANTEAFF. Here the CDR3 DNA reads TGTGCCAGTAGTATAGAACGGGCGAACACTGAAGCTTTCTTT. Full variable domain (rest looked up from reference TRBV19 and TRBJ1-1): DGGITQSPKYLFRKEGQNVTLSCEQNLNHDAMYWYRQDPGQGLRLIYYSQIVNDFQKGDIAEGYSVSREKKESFPLTVTSAQKNPTAFYLCASSIERANTEAFFGQGTRLTVV.

V and J are TRBV4-1 and TRBJ2-3, with 11 positions matching TRBD1. After removal of 2 bases from V and 4 bases from J, the junction contained 5 bases not matched to a gene. Germline V CDR1 and CDR2: MGHRA, YSYEKL. The CDR3 totals 16 residues. The CDR3 DNA reads as TGCGCCAGCAGCCAACTATGGACAGGGGGCGCAGATACGCAGTATTTT. Translating it yields CASSQLWTGGADTQYF.

V is TRBV6-1 and J is TRBJ1-1, with D possibly being TRBD1 (6 bases). This CDR3 has 14 amino acids. V gave up 1 base and J gave up 10 bases, with 16 bases separating them. In germline, CDR1 is MNHNS, CDR2 SASEGT. The CDR3 protein is CASSEGLRGDRAFF. The CDR3 coding sequence is TGTGCCAGCAGTGAAGGTCTTAGGGGGGATAGAGCTTTCTTT.

In its sample, this clone was seen a few times. The V and J genes are TRBV7-9 and TRBJ2-5; weak D call: TRBD1 (5 bases). The germline V gene has CDR1 SEHNR and CDR2 FQNEAQ (reference sequence). V lost 6 bases and J lost 9, with 17 bases in between. This CDR3 has 13 residues. CDR3 sequence: CASSGREEIAQYF. In DNA, the CDR3 is TGTGCCAGCAGTGGCAGGGAAGAGATAGCCCAGTACTTC.

The chain recombines TRBV19 with TRBJ1-4; D gene uncertain. Germline assignment: CDR1 LNHDA and CDR2 SQIVND (reference sequence). This CDR3 spans 12 amino acids. The V and J ends lost 1 base and 7 bases respectively, with 4 bases between them. CDR3 DNA sequence: TGTGCCAGTAGTATAGCAGGTGAAAAACTGTTTTTT. Translating gives CASSIAGEKLFF. Full variable domain (missing parts from reference TRBV19 and TRBJ1-4): DGGITQSPKYLFRKEGQNVTLSCEQNLNHDAMYWYRQDPGQGLRLIYYSQIVNDFQKGDIAEGYSVSREKKESFPLTVTSAQKNPTAFYLCASSIAGEKLFFGSGTQLSVL.

The chain is built from TRBV28 and TRBJ1-1; no definite D call. The CDR3 spans 11 residues. The germline V gene encodes CDR1 MDHEN and CDR2 SYDVKM. Trimming took off 6 bases at V and 4 bases at J, with 6 bases between the two ends. The CDR3: CASSARTEAFF. The CDR3, as DNA: TGTGCCAGCAGCGCGCGCACTGAAGCTTTCTTT.